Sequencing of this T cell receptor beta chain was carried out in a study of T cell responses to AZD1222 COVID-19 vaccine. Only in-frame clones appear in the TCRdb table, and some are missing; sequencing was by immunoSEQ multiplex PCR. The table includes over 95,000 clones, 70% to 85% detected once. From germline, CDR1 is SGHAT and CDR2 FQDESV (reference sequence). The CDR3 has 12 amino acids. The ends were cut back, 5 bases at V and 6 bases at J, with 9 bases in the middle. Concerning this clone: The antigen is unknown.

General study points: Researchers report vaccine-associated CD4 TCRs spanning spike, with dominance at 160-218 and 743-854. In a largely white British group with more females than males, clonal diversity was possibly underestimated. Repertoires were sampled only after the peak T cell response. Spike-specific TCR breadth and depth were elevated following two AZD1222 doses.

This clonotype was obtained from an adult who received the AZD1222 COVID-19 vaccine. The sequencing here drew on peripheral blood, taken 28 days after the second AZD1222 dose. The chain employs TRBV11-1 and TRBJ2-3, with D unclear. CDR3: CASSDPPDTQYF. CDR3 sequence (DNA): TGTGCCAGCAGCGACCCTCCGGATACGCAGTATTTT.